The clone carrying this T cell receptor (beta chain) was detected only a few times. Its antigen is currently unknown. The TCR beta CDR3 regions underwent amplification using RNA transcripts as the source. Using the HTBI primer set, a first-round RT-PCR was run on the TCR CDR3. MiXCR, applied by TCRdb to the multiplex PCR reads, yields one record per CDR3 protein. This table has roughly 380,000 distinct CDR3 sequences, approximately 15% appearing once. These data originate in a study of T cells in Graves' hyperthyroidism and ophthalmopathy. The CDR3 spans 14 residues. Germline values: CDR1 SGHRS, CDR2 YFSETQ. Losses at the gene ends were 4 bases for V and 10 bases for J; bases not matched to a gene: 8. Broader study findings: Blood also held most thyroid clonotypes expanded beyond 0.001.

The study defined stable Graves' hyperthyroidism as no ophthalmopathy progression within 18 months. The sequence was obtained from a woman between 55 and 75 years old with Graves' hyperthyroidism. V usage is TRBV5-1 and J usage is TRBJ1-4; 9 bases are a match to TRBD1. The specimen was blood. This CDR3 reads CASSPGQGLGKLFF. Written as DNA, the CDR3 is TGCGCCAGCAGCCCGGGACAGGGTCTCGGAAAACTGTTTTTT.